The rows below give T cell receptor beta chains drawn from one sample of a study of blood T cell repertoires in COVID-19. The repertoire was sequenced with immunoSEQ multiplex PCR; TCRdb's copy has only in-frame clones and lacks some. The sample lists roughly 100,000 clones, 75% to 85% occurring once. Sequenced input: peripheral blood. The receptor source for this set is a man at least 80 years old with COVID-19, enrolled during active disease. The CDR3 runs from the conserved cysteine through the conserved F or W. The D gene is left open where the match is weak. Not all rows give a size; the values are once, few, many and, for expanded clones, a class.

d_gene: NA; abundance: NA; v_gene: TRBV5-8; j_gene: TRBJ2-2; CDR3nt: TGTGCCAGCAGCTCCTTGGCCCCGAACACCGGGGAGCTGTTTTTT; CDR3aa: CASSSLAPNTGELFF
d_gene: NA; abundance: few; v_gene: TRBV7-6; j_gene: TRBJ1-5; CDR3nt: TGTGCCAGCAGCGACACTGATCAGCCCCAGCATTTT; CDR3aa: CASSDTDQPQHF
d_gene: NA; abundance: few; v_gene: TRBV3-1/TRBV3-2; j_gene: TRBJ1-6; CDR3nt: TGTGCCAGCAGCCAACAAACAGGGATCAATTCACCCCTCCACTTT; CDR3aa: CASSQQTGINSPLHF
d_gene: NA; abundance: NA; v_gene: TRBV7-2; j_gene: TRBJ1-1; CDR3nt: TGTGCCAGCAGCCCCACGATCAGGGCTGAAGCTTTCTTT; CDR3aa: CASSPTIRAEAFF
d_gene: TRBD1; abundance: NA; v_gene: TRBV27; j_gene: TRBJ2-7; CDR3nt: TGTGCCAGCAGTTTTTCAGGGGGCTCCCTCTCCTACGAGCAGTACTTC; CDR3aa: CASSFSGGSLSYEQYF
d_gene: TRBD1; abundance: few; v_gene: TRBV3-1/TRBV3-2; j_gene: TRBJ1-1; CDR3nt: TGTGCCAGCAGCTTACCGGACAGGGAGGGTGAAGCTTTCTTT; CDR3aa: CASSLPDREGEAFF
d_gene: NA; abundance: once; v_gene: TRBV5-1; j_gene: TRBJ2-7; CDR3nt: TGCGCCAGCAGCTTAGAAGACAGCTACGAGCAGTACTTC; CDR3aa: CASSLEDSYEQYF
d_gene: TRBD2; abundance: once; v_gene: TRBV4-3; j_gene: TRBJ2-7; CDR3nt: TGCGCCAGCAGCCAAGGGTGGGCTAGCGGGAGCTACGAGCAGTACTTC; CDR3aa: CASSQGWASGSYEQYF
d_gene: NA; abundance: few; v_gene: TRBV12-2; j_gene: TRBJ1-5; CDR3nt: TGTGCAAGTCGCTTAGCTCGGGTTAGCAATCAGCCCCAGCATTTT; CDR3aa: CASRLARVSNQPQHF
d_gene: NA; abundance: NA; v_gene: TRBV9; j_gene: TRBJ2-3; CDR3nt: TGTGCCAGCAGCCCCGACCCGCGCGGAGATACGCAGTATTTT; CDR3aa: CASSPDPRGDTQYF
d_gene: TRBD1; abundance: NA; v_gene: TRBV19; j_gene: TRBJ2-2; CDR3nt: TGTGCCAGTAGTGTGACAGGGGGTTACACCGGGGAGCTGTTTTTT; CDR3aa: CASSVTGGYTGELFF
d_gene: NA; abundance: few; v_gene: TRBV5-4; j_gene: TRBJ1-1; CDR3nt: TGTGCCAGCAGATTGAACCTACAGGTTCCTGAAGCTTTCTTT; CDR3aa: CASRLNLQVPEAFF
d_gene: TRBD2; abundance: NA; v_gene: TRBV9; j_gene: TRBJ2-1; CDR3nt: TGTGCCAGCAGCGTACTAGCGGGGGGTTACAATGAGCAGTTCTTC; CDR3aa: CASSVLAGGYNEQFF
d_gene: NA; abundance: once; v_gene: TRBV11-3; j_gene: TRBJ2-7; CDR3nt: TGTGCCAGCAGCTTAGGATCCTACTACGAGCAGTACTTC; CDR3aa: CASSLGSYYEQYF
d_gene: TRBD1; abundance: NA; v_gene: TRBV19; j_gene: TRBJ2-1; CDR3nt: TGTGCCAGTAGTCAACGGGACAGCCGTTATTACGAGGAGCAGTTCTTC; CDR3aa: CASSQRDSRYYEEQFF
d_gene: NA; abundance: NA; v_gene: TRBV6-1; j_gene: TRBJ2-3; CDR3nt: TGTGCCAGCAGTTTAGTGGATACGCAGTATTTT; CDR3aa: CASSLVDTQYF
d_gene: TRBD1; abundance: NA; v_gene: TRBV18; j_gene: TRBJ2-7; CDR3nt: TGTGCCAGCTCACGGGACAGTGACTACGAGCAGTACTTC; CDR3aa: CASSRDSDYEQYF
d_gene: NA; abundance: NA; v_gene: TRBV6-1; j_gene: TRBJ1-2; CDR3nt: TGTGCCAGCAGTGAAGCGGGGGCCTTCTATGGCTACACCTTC; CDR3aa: CASSEAGAFYGYTF
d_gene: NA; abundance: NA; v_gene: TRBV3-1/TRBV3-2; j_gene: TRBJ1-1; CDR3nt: TGTGCCAGCAGCCAAGCCCGGGGGATAATGAACACTGAAGCTTTCTTT; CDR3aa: CASSQARGIMNTEAFF
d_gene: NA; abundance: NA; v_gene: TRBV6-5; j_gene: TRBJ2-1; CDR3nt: TGTGCCAGCAGGATTCAATACCGGTACAATGAGCAGTTCTTC; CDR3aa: CASRIQYRYNEQFF
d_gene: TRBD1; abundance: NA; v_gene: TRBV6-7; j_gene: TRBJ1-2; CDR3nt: TGTGCCAGCAGTTACTGCGACAGGGGGCCTGGTGGCTACACCTTC; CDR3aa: CASSYCDRGPGGYTF
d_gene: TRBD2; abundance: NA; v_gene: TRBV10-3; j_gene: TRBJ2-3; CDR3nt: TGTGCCATCAGTGACCGAACCCGACTAGCGGGAATGACAGATACGCAGTATTTT; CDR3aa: CAISDRTRLAGMTDTQYF
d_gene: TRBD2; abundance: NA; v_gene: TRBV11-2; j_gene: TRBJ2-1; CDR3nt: TGTGCCAGCAGCTTTTTGCTAGCGGGAGACAGTGAGCAGTTCTTC; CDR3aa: CASSFLLAGDSEQFF
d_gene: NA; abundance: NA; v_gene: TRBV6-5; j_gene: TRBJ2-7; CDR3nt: TGTGCCAGCAGTTTAACAAACAGGGGGGGCGAGCAGTACTTC; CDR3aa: CASSLTNRGGEQYF
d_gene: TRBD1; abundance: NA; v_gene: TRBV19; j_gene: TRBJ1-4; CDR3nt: TGTGCCAGTACCGGGACAGGACATAATGAAAAACTGTTTTTT; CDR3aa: CASTGTGHNEKLFF